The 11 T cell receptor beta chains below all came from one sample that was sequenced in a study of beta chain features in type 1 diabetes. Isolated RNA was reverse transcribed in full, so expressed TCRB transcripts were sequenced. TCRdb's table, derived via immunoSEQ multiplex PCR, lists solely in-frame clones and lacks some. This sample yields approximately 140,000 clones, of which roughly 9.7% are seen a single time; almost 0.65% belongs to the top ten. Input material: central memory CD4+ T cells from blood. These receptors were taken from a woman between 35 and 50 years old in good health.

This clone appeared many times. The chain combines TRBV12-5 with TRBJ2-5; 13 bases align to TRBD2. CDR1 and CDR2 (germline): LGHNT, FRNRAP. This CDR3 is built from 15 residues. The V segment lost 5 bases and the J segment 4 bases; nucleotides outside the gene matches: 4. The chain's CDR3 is CASGPGLAGPETQYF. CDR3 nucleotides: TGTGCTAGTGGTCCGGGACTAGCGGGGCCAGAGACCCAGTACTTC.

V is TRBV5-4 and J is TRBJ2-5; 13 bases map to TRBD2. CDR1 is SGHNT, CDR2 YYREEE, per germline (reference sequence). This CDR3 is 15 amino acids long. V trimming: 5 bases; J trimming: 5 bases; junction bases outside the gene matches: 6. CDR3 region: CASSSTSGGRETQYF. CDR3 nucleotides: TGTGCCAGCAGTTCGACTAGCGGGGGGCGGGAGACCCAGTACTTC.

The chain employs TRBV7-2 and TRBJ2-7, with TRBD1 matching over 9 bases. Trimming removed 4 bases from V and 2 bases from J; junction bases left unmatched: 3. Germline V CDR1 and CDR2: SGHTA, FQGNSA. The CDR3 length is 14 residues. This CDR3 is CASSSGQGPYEQYF. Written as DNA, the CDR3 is TGTGCCAGCAGCTCGGGACAGGGACCCTACGAGCAGTACTTC.

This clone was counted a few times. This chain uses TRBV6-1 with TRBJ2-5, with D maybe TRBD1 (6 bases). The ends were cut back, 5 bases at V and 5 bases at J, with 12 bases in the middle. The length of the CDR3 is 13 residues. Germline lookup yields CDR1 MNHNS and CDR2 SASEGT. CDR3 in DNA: TGTGCCAGCAGTTATACAGGGAGCGAGACCCAGTACTTC. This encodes CASSYTGSETQYF.

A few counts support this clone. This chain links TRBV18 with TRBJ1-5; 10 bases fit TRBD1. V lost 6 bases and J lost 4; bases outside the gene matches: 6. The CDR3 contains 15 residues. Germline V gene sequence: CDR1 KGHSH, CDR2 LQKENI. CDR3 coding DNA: TGTGCCAGCTCCCGCGGACAGGGGGAAAATCAGCCCCAGCATTTT. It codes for CASSRGQGENQPQHF.

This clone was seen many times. As DNA, the CDR3 is TGTGCCAGCAGCCGAATGGGACAGAACACTGAAGCTTTCTTT. Translated: CASSRMGQNTEAFF. This sequence joins TRBV13 and TRBJ1-1; perhaps TRBD1 as D (6 bases). Germline values: CDR1 PRHDT, CDR2 FYEKMQ (reference sequence). The CDR3 runs to 14 residues. V was trimmed by 5 bases and J by 1 base, leaving 11 bases between them. Looking up the rest from reference TRBV13 and TRBJ1-1 gives the full variable domain: AAGVIQSPRHLIKEKRETATLKCYPIPRHDTVYWYQQGPGQDPQFLISFYEKMQSDKGSIPDRFSAQQFSDYHSELNMSSLELGDSALYFCASSRMGQNTEAFFGQGTRLTVV.

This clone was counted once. In DNA, the CDR3 is TGTGCCAGCAGCTTCCGCAGGGTCGAAGAGACCCAGTACTTC. Translation: CASSFRRVEETQYF. This chain uses TRBV5-4 with TRBJ2-5; possibly TRBD1 for D (5 bases). The V gene's germline CDR1 is SGHNT and CDR2 YYREEE (reference sequence). Trimming took off 2 bases at V and 3 bases at J, with 11 bases between the two ends. This CDR3 is 14 amino acids long.

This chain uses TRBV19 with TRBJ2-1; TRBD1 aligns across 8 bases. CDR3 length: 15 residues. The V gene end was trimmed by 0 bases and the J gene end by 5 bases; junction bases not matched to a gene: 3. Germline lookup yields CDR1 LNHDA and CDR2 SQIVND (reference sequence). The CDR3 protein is CASSIEGQANNEQFF. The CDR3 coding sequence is TGTGCCAGTAGTATAGAGGGACAGGCCAACAATGAGCAGTTCTTC.

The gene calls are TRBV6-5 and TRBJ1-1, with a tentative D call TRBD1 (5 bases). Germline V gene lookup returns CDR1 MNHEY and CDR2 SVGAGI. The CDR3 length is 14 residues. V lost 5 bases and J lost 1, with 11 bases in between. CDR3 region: CASSHGHPNTEAFF. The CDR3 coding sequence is TGTGCCAGCAGTCACGGACACCCGAACACTGAAGCTTTCTTT.

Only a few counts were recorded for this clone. CDR3 protein: CASSFQGGYGYTF. In DNA form, the CDR3 reads TGTGCCAGCAGCTTCCAGGGGGGCTATGGCTACACCTTC. The chain links TRBV7-6 to TRBJ1-2; 7 bases fit TRBD1. The CDR3 extends over 13 amino acids. CDR1 and CDR2 (germline): SGHVS, FNYEAQ. Trimming took 3 bases from V and 4 from J; bases not matched to a gene: 2.

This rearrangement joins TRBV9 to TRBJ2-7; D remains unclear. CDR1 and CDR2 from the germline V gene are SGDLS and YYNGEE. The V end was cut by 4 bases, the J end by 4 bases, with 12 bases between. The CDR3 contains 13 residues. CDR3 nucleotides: TGTGCCAGCAGCCCAGGTGGGTGGTACGAGCAGTACTTC. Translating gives CASSPGGWYEQYF.